This T cell receptor (beta chain) derives from a study of shared clonotypes between healthy human individuals. V was clipped by 1 base and J by 2 bases; unmatched bases: 1. The CDR3 is made up of 14 amino acids. Germline V gives CDR1 MGHRA, CDR2 YSYEKL. Overall study results and limits: Non-shared clonotypes were found to have lower generation probabilities than the clonotypes that were shared by all four of the sorted-subset donors. Compared with memory subsets, naive subsets generally had larger estimated richness.

Profiling relied on immunoSEQ multiplex PCR, and the TCRdb table lists in-frame clones only, not all of them. The data show some 1 million clones, about 74% seen once. Concerning this clone itself: Its target is not known.

Material for sequencing was memory CD4+ T cells sorted from blood. Subset specified: CD45RA-negative fraction. The rearrangement links TRBV4-1 to TRBJ2-7; the match to TRBD1 covers 8 bases. This receptor was taken from a man aged 18 to 30 in good health. The CDR3 region has the DNA TGCGCCAGCAGCCAAGGGGACAGGCCCTACGAGCAGTACTTC. It yields the protein CASSQGDRPYEQYF.